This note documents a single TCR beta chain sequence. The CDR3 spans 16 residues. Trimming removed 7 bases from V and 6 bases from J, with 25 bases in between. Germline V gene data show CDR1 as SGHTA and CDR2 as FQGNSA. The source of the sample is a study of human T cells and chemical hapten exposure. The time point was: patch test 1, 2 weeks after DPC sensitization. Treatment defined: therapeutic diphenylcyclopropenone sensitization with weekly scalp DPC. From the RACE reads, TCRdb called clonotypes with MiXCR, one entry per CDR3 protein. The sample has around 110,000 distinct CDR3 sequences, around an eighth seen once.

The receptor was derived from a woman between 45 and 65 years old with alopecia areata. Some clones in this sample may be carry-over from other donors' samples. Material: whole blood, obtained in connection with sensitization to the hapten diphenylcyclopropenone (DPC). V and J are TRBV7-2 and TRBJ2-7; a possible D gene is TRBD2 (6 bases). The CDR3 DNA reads TGTGCCAGCAACCTTGGGGGGAGTAGAGTTAATGGCGAGCAGTACTTC. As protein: CASNLGGSRVNGEQYF.